This T cell receptor (beta chain) derives from a study of blood T cell repertoires in COVID-19. Study overall: Acute-phase and convalescent COVID-19 samples originated in the United States, Italy and Spain. From T cells, B-cell-depleted T cells, or PBMCs came the material, which was cDNA or gDNA.

The CDR3 is 17 amino acids. The junction had 17 bases not matched to a gene; V was cut back by 6 bases and J by 4 bases. Germline assignment: CDR1 KGHSH and CDR2 LQKENI. In the source study's methods: Nucleated cell number was recorded as an estimate derived from reference gene primer amplification. TCRdb's table, derived via immunoSEQ multiplex PCR, lists solely in-frame clones and lacks some. The DNA was the basis for D and trimming; V, J and clone size are from that table. The table includes over 85,000 clones, approximately 90% detected once. The sample was peripheral blood. This TCR derives from a human donor with active COVID-19. The donor label of this sample is uncertain. The chain combines TRBV18 with TRBJ2-5, with 7 bases aligning to TRBD1. This CDR3 is CASSQNRGTGSGETQYF. The CDR3 region has the DNA TGTGCCAGCTCGCAGAACAGGGGCACAGGTTCCGGAGAGACCCAGTACTTC.